This entry features one TCR beta chain sequence. These data come from a study of blood T cell repertoires in COVID-19. V shed 6 bases and J shed 0 bases, with 12 bases lying between them. CDR1 MNHEY and CDR2 SVGAGI come from the germline V gene. The CDR3 has 14 amino acids. Sequenced by immunoSEQ multiplex PCR; TCRdb stores in-frame clones only, minus some. The data hold around 40,000 clones, with roughly 94% observed a single time. Sample: peripheral blood. This receptor was identified in a human donor with active COVID-19. The donor label of this sample is uncertain. The chain has TRBV6-5 and TRBJ2-7; the D gene is possibly TRBD2 (6 bases). The DNA of the CDR3 is TGTGCCAGCAGGGGGACGGGAGCCTCCTACGAGCAGTACTTC. Amino acid sequence: CASRGTGASYEQYF.